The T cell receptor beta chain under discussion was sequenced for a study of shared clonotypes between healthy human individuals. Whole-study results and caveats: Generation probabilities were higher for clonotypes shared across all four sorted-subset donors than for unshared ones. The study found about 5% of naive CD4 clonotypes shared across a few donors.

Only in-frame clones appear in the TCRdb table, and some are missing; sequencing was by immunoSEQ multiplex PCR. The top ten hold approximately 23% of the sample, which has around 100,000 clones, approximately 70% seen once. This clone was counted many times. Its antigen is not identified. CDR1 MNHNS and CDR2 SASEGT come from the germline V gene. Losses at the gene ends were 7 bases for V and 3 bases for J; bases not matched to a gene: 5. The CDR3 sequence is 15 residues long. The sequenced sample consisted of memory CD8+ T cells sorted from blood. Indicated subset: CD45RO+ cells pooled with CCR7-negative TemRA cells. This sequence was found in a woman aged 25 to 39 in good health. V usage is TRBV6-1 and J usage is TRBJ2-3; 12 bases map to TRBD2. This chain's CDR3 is CASKRLAGVTDTQYF. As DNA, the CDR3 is TGTGCCAGCAAGCGACTAGCGGGAGTAACAGATACGCAGTATTTT.